This T cell receptor (beta chain) was recorded in a study of naive and memory T cell subsets. The library had UMIs added by 3' ligation of an oligonucleotide to TCR cDNA. RNA was extracted from under 3 ml of whole blood of healthy adults. Unsorted total RNA, about 1 to 1000 ng, was DNase treated before reverse transcription. Trimming removed 5 bases from V and 12 bases from J, with 13 bases in between. CDR3 length equals 11 residues. The germline V gene has CDR1 LNHDA and CDR2 SQIVND (reference sequence). The SP2 primer and nested alpha and beta constant region primers amplified ligated cDNA in four rounds. TCRdb reanalysed the 5' RACE reads using MiXCR and keeps one entry per CDR3 protein. Among about 57,000 distinct CDR3 sequences listed, 6% to 8% were seen once.

This TCR was sampled from a female donor in good health. The J gene is TRBJ1-2, the V gene TRBV19; D might be TRBD1 (5 bases). Written as DNA, the CDR3 is TGTGCCAGTAGTGCAGGGTCCGGCGACACCTTC. It specifies CASSAGSGDTF.